This TCR beta chain was observed in a study of blood T cell repertoires in COVID-19. The repertoire was sequenced with immunoSEQ multiplex PCR; TCRdb's copy has only in-frame clones and lacks some. This table has more than 150,000 clones, more than 75% appearing once. This TCR was sampled from a woman between 45 and 65 years old who had recovered from COVID-19. The specimen sequenced was PBMCs or T cells enriched from blood (not recorded which).

CDR3 amino acids: CASTGAGGWNQPQHF. The CDR3 nucleotides read TGTGCCAGTACCGGGGCAGGGGGGTGGAATCAGCCCCAGCATTTT. The chain employs TRBV19 and TRBJ1-5; 7 bases are a match to TRBD1. V was clipped by 7 bases and J by 4 bases; unmatched bases: 10. The CDR3 totals 15 residues. Germline V gives CDR1 LNHDA, CDR2 SQIVND (reference sequence).